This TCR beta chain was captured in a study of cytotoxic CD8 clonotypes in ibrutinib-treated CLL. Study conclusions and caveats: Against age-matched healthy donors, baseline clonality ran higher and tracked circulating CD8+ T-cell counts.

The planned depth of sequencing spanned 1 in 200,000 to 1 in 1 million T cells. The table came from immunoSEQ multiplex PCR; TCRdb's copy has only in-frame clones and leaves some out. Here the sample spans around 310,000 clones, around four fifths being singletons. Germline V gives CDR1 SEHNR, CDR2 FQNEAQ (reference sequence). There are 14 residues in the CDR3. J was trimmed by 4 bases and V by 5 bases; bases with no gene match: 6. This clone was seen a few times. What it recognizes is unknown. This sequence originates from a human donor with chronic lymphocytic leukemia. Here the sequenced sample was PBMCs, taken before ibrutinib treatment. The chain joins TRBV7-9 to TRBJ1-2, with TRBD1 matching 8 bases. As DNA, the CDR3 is TGTGCCAGCAGCCCCGGACAGGGCGGCTATGGCTACACCTTC. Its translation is CASSPGQGGYGYTF. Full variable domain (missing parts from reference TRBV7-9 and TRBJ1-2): DTGVSQNPRHKITKRGQNVTFRCDPISEHNRLYWYRQTLGQGPEFLTYFQNEAQLEKSRLLSDRFSAERPKGSFSTLEIQRTEQGDSAMYLCASSPGQGGYGYTFGSGTRLTVV.